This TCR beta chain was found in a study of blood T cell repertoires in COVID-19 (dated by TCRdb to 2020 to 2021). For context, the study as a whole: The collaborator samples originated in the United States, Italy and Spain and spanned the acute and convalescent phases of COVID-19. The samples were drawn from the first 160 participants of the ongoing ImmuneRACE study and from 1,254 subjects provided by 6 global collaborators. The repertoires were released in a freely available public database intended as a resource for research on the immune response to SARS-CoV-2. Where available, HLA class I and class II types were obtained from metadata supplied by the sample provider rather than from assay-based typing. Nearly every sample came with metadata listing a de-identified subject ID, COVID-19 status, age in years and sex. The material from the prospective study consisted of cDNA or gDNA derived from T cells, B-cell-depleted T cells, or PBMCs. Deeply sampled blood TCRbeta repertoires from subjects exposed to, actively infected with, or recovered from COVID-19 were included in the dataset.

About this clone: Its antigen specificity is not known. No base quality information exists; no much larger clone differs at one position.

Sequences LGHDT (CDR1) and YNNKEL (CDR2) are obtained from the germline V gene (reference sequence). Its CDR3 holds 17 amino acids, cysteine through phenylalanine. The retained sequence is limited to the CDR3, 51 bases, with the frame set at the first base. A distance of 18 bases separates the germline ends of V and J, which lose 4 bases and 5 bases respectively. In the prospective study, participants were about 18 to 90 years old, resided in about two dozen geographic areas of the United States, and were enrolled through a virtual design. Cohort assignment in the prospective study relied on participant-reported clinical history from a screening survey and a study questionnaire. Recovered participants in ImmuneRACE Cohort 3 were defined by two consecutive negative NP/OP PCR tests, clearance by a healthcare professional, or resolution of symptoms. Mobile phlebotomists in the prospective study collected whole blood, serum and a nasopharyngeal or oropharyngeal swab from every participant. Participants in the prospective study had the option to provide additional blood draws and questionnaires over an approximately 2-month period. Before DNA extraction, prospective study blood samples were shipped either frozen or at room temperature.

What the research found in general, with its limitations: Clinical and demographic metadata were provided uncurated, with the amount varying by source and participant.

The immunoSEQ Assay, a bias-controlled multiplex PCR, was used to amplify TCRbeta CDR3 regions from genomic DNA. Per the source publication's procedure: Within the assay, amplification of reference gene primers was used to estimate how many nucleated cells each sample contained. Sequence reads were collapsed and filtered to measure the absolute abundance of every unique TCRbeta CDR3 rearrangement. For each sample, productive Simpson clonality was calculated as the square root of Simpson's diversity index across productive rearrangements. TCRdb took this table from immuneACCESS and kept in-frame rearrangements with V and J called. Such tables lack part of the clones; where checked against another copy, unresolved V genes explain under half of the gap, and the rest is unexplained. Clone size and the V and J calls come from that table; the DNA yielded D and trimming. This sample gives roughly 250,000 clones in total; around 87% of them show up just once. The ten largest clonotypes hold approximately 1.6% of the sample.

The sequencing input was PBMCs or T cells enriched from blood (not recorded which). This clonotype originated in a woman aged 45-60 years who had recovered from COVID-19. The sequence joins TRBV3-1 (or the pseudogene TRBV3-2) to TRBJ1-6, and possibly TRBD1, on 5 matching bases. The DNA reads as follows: TGTGCCAGCAGCCTCCGAAGGGGAGGAGGGGATAATTCACCCCTCCACTTT. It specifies CASSLRRGGGDNSPLHF.